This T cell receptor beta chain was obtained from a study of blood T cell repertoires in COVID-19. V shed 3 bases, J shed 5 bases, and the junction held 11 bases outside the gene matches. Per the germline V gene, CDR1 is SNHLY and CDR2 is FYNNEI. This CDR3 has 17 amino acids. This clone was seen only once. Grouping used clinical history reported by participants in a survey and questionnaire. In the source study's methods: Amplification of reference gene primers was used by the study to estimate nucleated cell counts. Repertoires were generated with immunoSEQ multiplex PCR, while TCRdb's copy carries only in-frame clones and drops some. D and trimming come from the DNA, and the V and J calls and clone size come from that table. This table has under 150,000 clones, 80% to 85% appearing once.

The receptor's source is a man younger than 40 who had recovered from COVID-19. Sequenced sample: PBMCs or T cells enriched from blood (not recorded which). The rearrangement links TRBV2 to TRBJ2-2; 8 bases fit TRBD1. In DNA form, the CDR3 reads TGTGCCAGCAGTGATTCGCCCGAGACAGGGGTAACCGGGGAGCTGTTTTTT. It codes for CASSDSPETGVTGELFF. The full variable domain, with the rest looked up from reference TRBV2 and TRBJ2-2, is EPEVTQTPSHQVTQMGQEVILRCVPISNHLYFYWYRQILGQKVEFLVSFYNNEISEKSEIFDDQFSVERPDGSNFTLKIRSTKLEDSAMYFCASSDSPETGVTGELFFGEGSRLTVL.